The 27 T cell receptor beta chains in this list originate from one sample, sequenced in a study of patients and donors after allogeneic stem cell transplantation. TCRdb re-called the RT-PCR reads through MiXCR, storing one row per CDR3 protein. The sample has 65,000 to 80,000 distinct CDR3 sequences, roughly 29% seen once. Sequencing used blood, either unsorted or a sorted T cell fraction (not recorded which). The receptors shown here come from a human donor who was either an allogeneic HSCT recipient or a stem cell or donor lymphocyte infusion donor (not recorded which). It is not recorded whose cells these are; they may come from a transplant donor.

This rearrangement joins TRBV12-3 or TRBV12-4 to TRBJ2-7; D is possibly TRBD1 (5 bases). Trimming took off 0 bases at V and 0 bases at J, with 9 bases between the two ends. CDR3 length equals 15 residues. As DNA, the CDR3 is TGTGCCAGCAGTTTAGCGCAGGGTTACTCCTACGAGCAGTACTTC. It yields the protein CASSLAQGYSYEQYF.

The chain has TRBV28 and TRBJ2-1; D ambiguous. The CDR3 totals 14 residues. Looked up from germline, CDR1 is MDHEN and CDR2 is SYDVKM. Between the trimmed V and J ends, which lost 7 bases and 0 bases, there was a span of 10 bases. CDR3 coding DNA: TGTGCCAGCAAATGGGGTAGCTCCTACAATGAGCAGTTCTTC. Amino acid sequence: CASKWGSSYNEQFF. The full variable domain, its missing parts supplied by reference TRBV28 and TRBJ2-1, is DVKVTQSSRYLVKRTGEKVFLECVQDMDHENMFWYRQDPGLGLRLIYFSYDVKMKEKGDIPEGYSVSREKKERFSLILESASTNQTSMYLCASKWGSSYNEQFFGPGTRLTVL.

The chain links TRBV12-3 or TRBV12-4 to TRBJ1-6; maybe TRBD1 (5 bases). V lost 6 bases to trimming and J lost 12 bases, with 15 bases between them. The length of the CDR3 is 13 residues. The CDR3 protein is CASRPRGSGPLHF. DNA of the CDR3: TGTGCCAGCAGGCCCCGGGGGTCAGGACCCCTCCACTTT.

The chain is built from TRBV4-3 and TRBJ2-7, with 11 bases aligning to TRBD2. The J segment lost 6 bases and the V segment lost 0 bases, leaving 10 bases of the junction unmatched. The CDR3 is 17 residues long. The germline gives CDR1 LGHNA, CDR2 YSLEER. The CDR3 spells CASSQETSGSTLTEQYF. Here the CDR3 DNA reads TGCGCCAGCAGCCAAGAAACTAGCGGGAGTACTCTTACCGAGCAGTACTTC.

J is TRBJ1-4 and V is TRBV2; 7 nucleotides agree with TRBD1. Per germline, CDR1 SNHLY and CDR2 FYNNEI. V shed 6 bases, J shed 5 bases, and the junction held 3 bases outside the gene matches. This CDR3 is 13 amino acids long. In DNA, the CDR3 is TGTGCCAGCAGCGGGGACAGCAATGAAAAACTGTTTTTT. Amino acid sequence: CASSGDSNEKLFF.

V usage is TRBV30 and J usage is TRBJ2-1, with D tentatively TRBD1 or TRBD2 (5 bases each). V was trimmed by 4 bases and J by 0 bases, leaving 10 bases between them. The CDR3 runs 14 residues. Germline loops: CDR1 GTSNPN, CDR2 SVGIG (reference sequence). CDR3 DNA: TGTGCCTGGATGGGGACCTCCTCCTACAATGAGCAGTTCTTC. This gives the protein CAWMGTSSYNEQFF.

This clonotype was detected a few times. The rearrangement uses TRBV5-1 and TRBJ1-5; D unresolved. Germline CDR1 and CDR2: SGHRS and YFSETQ. This CDR3 has 15 residues. Trimming pared 1 base from V and 4 bases from J, leaving 12 bases between. CDR3 in amino acids: CASSLSGRGNQPQHF. CDR3 sequence (DNA): TGCGCCAGCAGCTTGAGCGGACGGGGAAATCAGCCCCAGCATTTT.

The gene calls are TRBV7-3 and TRBJ2-1; 12 positions agree with TRBD2. Unmatched junction bases numbered 11, after V lost 3 bases and J lost 2 bases. There are 19 residues in the CDR3. Germline V gene lookup returns CDR1 SGHTA and CDR2 FQGTGA. DNA for the CDR3: TGTGCCAGCAGCTTTGAACTAGCGGGGGGTCCCAAGACCTACAATGAGCAGTTCTTC. It encodes CASSFELAGGPKTYNEQFF.

This clonotype was seen at least ten times. The CDR3 region is CASWSDAGNEQYF. CDR3 coding DNA: TGTGCCAGCTGGTCAGACGCGGGTAACGAGCAGTACTTC. The genes are TRBV2 and TRBJ2-7, with D tentatively TRBD2 (5 bases). Germline V gene lookup returns CDR1 SNHLY and CDR2 FYNNEI. The CDR3 covers 13 residues. V was trimmed by 8 bases and J by 5 bases, leaving 16 bases between them.

This clonotype occurred a few times. The V call is TRBV12-3 or TRBV12-4, the J call TRBJ2-3; possible D gene TRBD2, 7 bases. CDR3 size: 16 residues. The V gene lost 6 bases and the J gene lost 1 base, with 17 bases spanning the gap. Here the CDR3 DNA reads TGTGCCAGCAGGACCTGGGGGGGCGAGGGCACAGATACGCAGTATTTT. Translated: CASRTWGGEGTDTQYF.

The chain joins TRBV5-1 to TRBJ2-3; 14 bases map to TRBD2. The junction had 4 bases not matched to a gene; V was cut back by 0 bases and J by 4 bases. From germline, CDR1 is SGHRS and CDR2 YFSETQ. The CDR3 has 17 amino acids. Here the CDR3 reads CASSLGGTSGSSDTQYF. CDR3 nucleotides: TGCGCCAGCAGCTTGGGAGGGACTAGCGGGAGTTCAGATACGCAGTATTTT.

The chain joins TRBV29-1 to TRBJ2-1; no clear D gene. CDR3 length: 17 residues. Per germline, CDR1 SQVTM and CDR2 ANQGSEA. V lost 7 bases to trimming and J lost 9 bases, with 31 bases between them. The CDR3 nucleotides read TGCAGCGGCGACTCCTCTACTCGTCCCCCTTGGGAAGGTGAGCAGTTCTTC. This gives the protein CSGDSSTRPPWEGEQFF.

This clonotype has more than one count but fewer than ten. The rearrangement uses TRBV28 and TRBJ2-2; possible D gene TRBD2, 5 bases. CDR3 length: 19 amino acids. The V gene's germline CDR1 is MDHEN and CDR2 SYDVKM. Between the trimmed V and J ends, which lost 6 bases and 3 bases, there was a span of 26 bases. CDR3 loop: CASSPPPPSLFFHTGELFF. The CDR3 DNA reads TGTGCCAGCAGCCCCCCCCCGCCTAGCCTGTTCTTCCACACCGGGGAGCTGTTTTTT.

The rearrangement joins TRBV29-1 to TRBJ2-7; perhaps TRBD1 as D (6 bases). Germline CDR1 reads SQVTM; CDR2 reads ANQGSEA. The V gene lost 5 bases and the J gene lost 2 bases, with 13 bases spanning the gap. The CDR3 sequence is 13 residues long. The CDR3 is CSVMTGVTYEQYF. The DNA for the CDR3 is TGCAGCGTTATGACAGGTGTTACCTACGAGCAGTACTTC.

V gene TRBV4-1 combines with J gene TRBJ1-2; D uncertain. The germline V gene encodes CDR1 MGHRA and CDR2 YSYEKL. The ends were cut back, 0 bases at V and 7 bases at J, with 12 bases in the middle. The CDR3 spans 14 residues. CDR3 protein: CASSQDPRTLGYTF. For the CDR3, the DNA is TGCGCCAGCAGCCAAGATCCGAGAACACTTGGCTACACCTTC.

In its sample, this clonotype was seen a few times. The V gene is TRBV24-1, the J gene TRBJ2-5, with 9 positions matching TRBD2. This CDR3 comprises 19 residues. The junction had 17 bases not matched to a gene; V was cut back by 2 bases and J by 5 bases. Germline loops: CDR1 KGHDR, CDR2 SFDVKD. In DNA form, the CDR3 reads TGTGCCACCAGTGATTCCCGATTGTTGGGCGGGGGGGCCCGTGAGACCCAGTACTTC. It encodes CATSDSRLLGGGARETQYF.

Many counts were recorded for this clonotype. This chain links TRBV29-1 with TRBJ1-2, with D possibly TRBD1 on 6 matching bases. This CDR3 is 13 amino acids long. V lost 4 bases and J lost 5, with 14 bases in between. Germline values: CDR1 SQVTM, CDR2 ANQGSEA. Here the CDR3 reads CSVVGRGRYGYTF. The CDR3 region has the DNA TGCAGCGTTGTGGGCAGGGGAAGGTATGGCTACACCTTC.

V gene TRBV20-1 combines with J gene TRBJ2-7; D unresolved. From germline, CDR1 is DFQATT and CDR2 SNEGSKA (reference sequence). V was shortened by 5 bases and J by 3 bases, with 14 bases between the two germline ends. The CDR3 has 13 amino acids. DNA for the CDR3: TGCAGTGCTTCGTCCGAGCCATTCTACGAGCAGTACTTC. Protein: CSASSEPFYEQYF.

This clonotype was picked up a small number of times. The chain uses TRBV27 and TRBJ2-4; D perhaps matches TRBD1 (5 bases). This CDR3 spans 14 amino acids. Germline V lookup: CDR1 MNHEY, CDR2 SMNVEV (reference sequence). V lost 6 bases and J lost 1, with 10 bases in between. Written as DNA, the CDR3 is TGTGCCAGCAGCGTAGCAGGGGCCAAAAACATTCAGTACTTC. It translates to CASSVAGAKNIQYF.

The rearrangement joins TRBV5-1 to TRBJ2-1; TRBD2 agrees at 9 bases. J lost 5 bases, V lost 0 bases, and 9 bases had no gene match. Germline values: CDR1 SGHRS, CDR2 YFSETQ. CDR3 size: 17 residues. This CDR3 is CASSLALAGGPHNEQFF. CDR3 nucleotides: TGCGCCAGCAGCTTGGCTTTGGCGGGGGGGCCGCACAATGAGCAGTTCTTC.

This clonotype was detected a few times. The chain couples TRBV7-9 to TRBJ2-4; 7 bases match TRBD2. CDR1 is SEHNR and CDR2 is FQNEAQ in the germline V gene (reference sequence). After removal of 2 bases from V and 7 bases from J, the junction contained 11 bases not matched to a gene. This CDR3 is built from 16 residues. CDR3 in amino acids: CASSLRSRLAGNIQYF. The CDR3 DNA is TGTGCCAGCAGCTTAAGGTCGAGACTAGCCGGCAACATTCAGTACTTC.

This clonotype has a handful of counts. This sequence joins TRBV27 and TRBJ2-1; D is possibly TRBD1 or TRBD2 (5 bases each). CDR1 is MNHEY and CDR2 is SMNVEV in the germline V gene (reference sequence). V gave up 2 bases and J gave up 6 bases, with 14 bases separating them. The CDR3 totals 15 residues. The CDR3 protein is CASSLGGVVINEQFF. In DNA, the CDR3 is TGTGCCAGCAGTTTAGGGGGAGTGGTGATCAATGAGCAGTTCTTC.

This clonotype was found a few times. CDR3 protein: CASSWGRPVAFF. CDR3 DNA: TGTGCCAGCAGCTGGGGTCGACCAGTAGCTTTCTTT. J is TRBJ1-1 and V is TRBV13; D is uncertain. Germline V gene lookup returns CDR1 PRHDT and CDR2 FYEKMQ (reference sequence). The CDR3 runs 12 residues. Trimming removed 4 bases at V and 10 bases at J, with 13 bases between.

A few counts support this clonotype. The gene calls are TRBV4-1 and TRBJ2-7, with 8 bases fitting TRBD1. Germline V gene data show CDR1 as MGHRA and CDR2 as YSYEKL. CDR3 length equals 14 residues. J lost 2 bases, V lost 2 bases, and 2 bases had no gene match. Written as DNA, the CDR3 is TGCGCCAGCAGCCAACGGACAGGGCCCTACGAGCAGTACTTC. As protein: CASSQRTGPYEQYF.

This clonotype was observed a few times. This could be a read error, since a much larger clone is one nucleotide away. CDR3 nucleotides: TGTGCCAGCAGCTTAGGGAAGACCCAGTACTTC. This codes for CASSLGKTQYF. The V call is TRBV7-9, the J call TRBJ2-5, with unresolved D. The CDR3 totals 11 residues. From germline, CDR1 is SEHNR and CDR2 FQNEAQ (reference sequence). The V end lost 1 base, the J end lost 6 bases, and 3 bases lay between the germline ends.

In its sample, this clonotype was seen a few times. This chain uses TRBV10-3 with TRBJ2-7; the match to TRBD2 covers 7 bases. Trimming removed 0 bases from V and 2 bases from J; junction bases left unmatched: 4. Germline assignment: CDR1 ENHRY and CDR2 SYGVKD. The CDR3 consists of 15 residues. DNA of the CDR3: TGTGCCATCAGTGAGTCGTGGGCGGGGGCCTACGAGCAGTACTTC. Its protein product is CAISESWAGAYEQYF.

The chain has TRBV11-2 and TRBJ2-1, with no clear D. The CDR3 extends over 18 amino acids. Trimming removed 1 base at V and 4 bases at J, with 20 bases between. From germline, CDR1 is SGHAT and CDR2 FQNNGV. The CDR3 DNA reads as TGTGCCAGCAGCTTAGGGTCCTGGGGAAGCGCAACATACAATGAGCAGTTCTTC. Protein sequence: CASSLGSWGSATYNEQFF.